This TCR beta chain was recorded in a study of T-cell reconstitution after alpha-beta-depleted transplantation in children (TCRdb year 2016). With regard to the full study: T-cell immune reconstitution after TCRalphabeta/CD19-depleted allogeneic hematopoietic cell transplantation in children was quantitatively tracked in the study by means of TCR repertoire profiling. General conclusions and limits of the study: The apparently early recovery of alphabetaT-cell counts about two months after transplant reportedly depended on only several hundred rapidly expanded clones that came from non-depleted graft cells. The high TCRbeta diversity at day 60 in some patients was ascribed to recipient T cells and intrathymic progenitors that had survived conditioning. Over subsequent months, a decline in hyperexpanded clone frequencies was noted, and after one year, T-cell counts and TCRbeta diversity were mostly ascribed to newly produced T cells.

This clonotype was seen many times. Its cognate antigen has yet to be identified. No much larger clonotype is one base removed from it; base qualities were not supplied. The CDR3 covers 15 residues, taking in both the cysteine and the phenylalanine. Only the CDR3 portion is preserved as DNA: 45 bases, with reading frame beginning at the first base. Germline trimming amounts to 4 bases on V and 2 bases on J, with 9 as the count of junction bases outside the gene matches. CDR1 and CDR2, per the germline V gene, are SQVTM and ANQGSEA. The library was produced with PCR. TCRdb records Illumina HiSeq 2500 as the sequencer. To normalize quantification of the TCRbeta repertoire, the TCR libraries were built with molecular barcoding that relied on unique molecular identifiers. The public reads were quality trimmed at Q25 with fastp and then assembled into clones with MiXCR by TCRdb, keeping productive beta chains. Every CDR3 protein is listed once, alongside the most common genes and DNA of its rows. For this sample there are hundreds of thousands of distinct CDR3 sequences; under 15% appear just once. The ten largest clones represent 0.79% of the sample.

What this sample's treatment or condition label stands for: allogeneic hematopoietic cell transplantation with graft depleted of TCRalphabeta T cells and CD19 B cells. Transplant recipients were children who received TCRalphabeta/CD19-depleted allogeneic hematopoietic cell grafts. The rearrangement combines TRBV29-1 with TRBJ2-7, and 9 junction bases match TRBD2. This TCR derives from a girl aged 2-10 years with congenital amegakaryocytic thrombocytopenia, due to receive a stem cell transplant. The sequences come from PBMCs, collected before TCRalphabeta/CD19-depleted stem cell transplant. The nucleotide sequence reads as follows: TGCAGCGTTGCGGGGCCTAGCGGGAACGCCTACGAGCAGTACTTC. The translation is CSVAGPSGNAYEQYF.